Listed below are T cell receptor beta chains from one sample, sequenced in a study of Ad26.COV2.S vaccination and SARS-CoV-2 variants. Clones were read by immunoSEQ multiplex PCR, and TCRdb kept only the in-frame ones, dropping some. The sample lists over 200,000 clones; approximately 87% were seen once. Material: peripheral blood, obtained in a trial of Ad26.COV2.S vaccine versus placebo. These receptor sequences come from a person aged 18-60 years who received the Ad26.COV2.S COVID-19 vaccine or a placebo. CDR3s include the opening cysteine and the closing phenylalanine or tryptophan.

V: TRBV5-1; J: TRBJ1-1; CDR3: CASSLGPDRLEAFF
V: TRBV6-5; J: TRBJ1-2; CDR3: CASRDGQGIRGYTF
V: TRBV3-1/TRBV3-2; J: TRBJ1-4; CDR3: CASSRRAPNEKLFF
V: TRBV2; J: TRBJ2-5; CDR3: CASSDPGLAGVETQYF
V: TRBV7-2; J: TRBJ1-2; CDR3: CASSLEVEDYLGYTF
V: TRBV5-6; J: TRBJ2-7; CDR3: CASSPDLTGFHEQYF
V: TRBV9; J: TRBJ1-1; CDR3: CASSVSQSTGPNTEAFF
V: TRBV28; J: TRBJ2-3; CDR3: CASIPVWTSDEGTDTQYF
V: TRBV2; J: TRBJ2-7; CDR3: CASRGVSAYEQYF
V: TRBV28; J: TRBJ1-1; CDR3: CASSLGRYTEAFF